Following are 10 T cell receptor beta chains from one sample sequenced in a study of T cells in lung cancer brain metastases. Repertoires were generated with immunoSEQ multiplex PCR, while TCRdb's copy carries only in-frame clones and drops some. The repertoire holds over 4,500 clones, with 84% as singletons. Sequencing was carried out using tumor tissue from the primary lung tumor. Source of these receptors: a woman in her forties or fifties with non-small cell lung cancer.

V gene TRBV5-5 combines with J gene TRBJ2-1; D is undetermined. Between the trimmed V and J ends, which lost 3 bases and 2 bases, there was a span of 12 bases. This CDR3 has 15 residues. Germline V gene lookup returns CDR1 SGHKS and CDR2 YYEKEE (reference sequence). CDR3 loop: CASSWGLSPYNEQFF. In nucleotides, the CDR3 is TGTGCCAGCAGCTGGGGTTTGTCTCCCTACAATGAGCAGTTCTTC.

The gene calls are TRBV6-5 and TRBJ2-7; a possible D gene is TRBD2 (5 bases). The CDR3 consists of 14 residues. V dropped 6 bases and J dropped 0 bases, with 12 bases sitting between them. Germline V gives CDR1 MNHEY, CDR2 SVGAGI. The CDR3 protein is CASRLSATSYEQYF. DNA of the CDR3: TGTGCCAGCAGGCTTAGCGCGACCTCCTACGAGCAGTACTTC.

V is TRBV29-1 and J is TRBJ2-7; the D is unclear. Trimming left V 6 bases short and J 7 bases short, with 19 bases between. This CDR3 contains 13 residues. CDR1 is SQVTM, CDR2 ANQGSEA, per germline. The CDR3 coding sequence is TGCAGCGTGGTAGGGCGGCTCCGTCGAGAGCAGTACTTC. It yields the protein CSVVGRLRREQYF.

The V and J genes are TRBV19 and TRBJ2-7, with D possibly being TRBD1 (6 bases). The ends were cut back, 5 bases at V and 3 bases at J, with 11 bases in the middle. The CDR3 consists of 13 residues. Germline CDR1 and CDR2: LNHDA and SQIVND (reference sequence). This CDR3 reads CASSGTLFYEQYF. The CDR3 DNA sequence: TGTGCCAGTAGTGGGACACTCTTCTACGAGCAGTACTTC.

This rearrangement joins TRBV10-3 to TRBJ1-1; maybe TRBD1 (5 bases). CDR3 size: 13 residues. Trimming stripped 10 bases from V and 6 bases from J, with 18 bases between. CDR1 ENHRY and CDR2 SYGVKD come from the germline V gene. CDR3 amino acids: CATTTGAYPEAFF. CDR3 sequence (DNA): TGTGCCACCACGACCGGGGCTTACCCTGAAGCTTTCTTT.

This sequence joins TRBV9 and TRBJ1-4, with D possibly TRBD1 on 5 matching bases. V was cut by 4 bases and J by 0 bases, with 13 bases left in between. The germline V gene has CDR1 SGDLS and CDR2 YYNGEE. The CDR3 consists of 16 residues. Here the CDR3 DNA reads TGTGCCAGCAGCTTGGGCAGGGTTTCAACTAATGAAAAACTGTTTTTT. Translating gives CASSLGRVSTNEKLFF.

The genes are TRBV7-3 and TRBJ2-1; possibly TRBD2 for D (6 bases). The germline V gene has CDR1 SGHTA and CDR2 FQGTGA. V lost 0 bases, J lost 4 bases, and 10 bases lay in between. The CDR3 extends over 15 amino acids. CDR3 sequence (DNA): TGTGCCAGCAGCTTAACACGGGGACTTTACAATGAGCAGTTCTTC. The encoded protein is CASSLTRGLYNEQFF.

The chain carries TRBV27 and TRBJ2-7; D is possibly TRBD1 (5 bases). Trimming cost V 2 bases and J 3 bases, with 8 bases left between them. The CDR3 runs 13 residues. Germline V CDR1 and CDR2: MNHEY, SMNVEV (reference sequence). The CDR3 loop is CASSLGRDYEQYF. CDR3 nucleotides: TGTGCCAGCAGTTTAGGCAGGGACTACGAGCAGTACTTC.

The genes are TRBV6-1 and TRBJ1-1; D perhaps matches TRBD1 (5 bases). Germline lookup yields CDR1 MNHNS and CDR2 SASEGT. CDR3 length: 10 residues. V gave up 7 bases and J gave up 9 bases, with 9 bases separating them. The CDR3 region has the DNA TGTGCCAGCAAGGGGTTAAAAGCTTTCTTT. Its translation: CASKGLKAFF.

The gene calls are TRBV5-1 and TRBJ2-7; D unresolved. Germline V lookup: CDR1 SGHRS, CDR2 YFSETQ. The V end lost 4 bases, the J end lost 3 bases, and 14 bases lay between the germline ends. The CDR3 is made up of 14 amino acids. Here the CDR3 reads CASSPAVGNYEQYF. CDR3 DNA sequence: TGCGCCAGCAGCCCAGCCGTGGGTAACTACGAGCAGTACTTC.